A single sample is the source of the 21 T cell receptor beta chains below, sequenced in a study of molecular identifiers for immune sequencing clone quantification. One entry per CDR3 protein results from TCRdb running MiXCR on the PCR reads. The table has over 300,000 distinct CDR3 sequences, about 22% seen once; the top ten hold around 0.76%. The sample comprised naive CD8+ T cells from blood, with Jurkat cell RNA spiked in. As to subset: FACS-sorted CD8+CD4-CCR7+CD45RA+ naive T cells. The receptors originated from a human donor in good health. Some libraries in this study had Jurkat cell RNA spiked in.

To note about this clonotype: A read error may explain this, as a much larger clone is one base away. The chain employs TRBV5-3 and TRBJ2-3; possible D gene TRBD2, 6 bases. TRBV5-3 is reported as an ORF; its role is uncertain. The CDR3 is made up of 14 amino acids. The CDR3 region has the DNA TGTGCCAGCAGCTCGGGACTCCGCACAGATACGCGGTATTTT. It yields the protein CASSSGLRTDTRYF.

As for this clonotype: A read error may be the cause here, since a much bigger clone is one base away. The V call is TRBV29-1, the J call TRBJ2-2, with 11 positions matching TRBD2. There are 16 residues in the CDR3. The germline V gene encodes CDR1 SQVTM and CDR2 ANQGSEA. CDR3 protein: CSVANSGGENTGEPFF. CDR3 bases: TGCAGCGTCGCGAATAGCGGGGGGGAGAACACCGGGGAGCCGTTTTTT.

The table lists this clonotype with many counts. The chain carries TRBV25-1 and TRBJ2-1; 8 nucleotides agree with TRBD2. Germline V gene sequence: CDR1 MGHDK, CDR2 SYGVNS. The trim removed 5 bases at V and 8 bases at J, leaving 8 bases unmatched. The CDR3 is made up of 14 amino acids. CDR3 amino acids: CASSFERELHEQFF. CDR3 DNA: TGTGCCAGCAGTTTCGAGCGGGAGTTGCATGAGCAGTTCTTC.

This clonotype came up a few times. This chain's CDR3 is CASSPVTGANEKLFF. The CDR3 DNA reads as TGTGCCAGCAGCCCTGTTACAGGGGCTAATGAAAAACTGTTTTTT. The chain combines TRBV3-1 with TRBJ1-4, with 7 bases fitting TRBD1. Germline-derived CDR1 and CDR2 are LGHDT and YNNKEL (reference sequence). The CDR3 runs to 15 residues. V gave up 4 bases and J gave up 3 bases; unmatched junction bases: 5.

This clonotype showed up just a few times. The chain couples TRBV12-3 or TRBV12-4 to TRBJ2-4; TRBD2 is a possible D gene (5 bases). With 3 bases removed from V and 9 bases from J, the gap between germline ends came to 27 bases. The CDR3 is 18 amino acids. In DNA form, the CDR3 reads TGTGCCAGCAGTTTTAATGGCGGGCGACTCAAAAACATTCGCATTCAGTACTTC. It specifies CASSFNGGRLKNIRIQYF.

This clonotype appeared many times. The chain links TRBV20-1 to TRBJ2-7; D ambiguous. From germline, CDR1 is DFQATT and CDR2 SNEGSKA (reference sequence). The V end was cut by 5 bases, the J end by 5 bases, with 7 bases between. This CDR3 has 10 amino acids. The CDR3: CSALTHEQYF. The CDR3 DNA reads as TGCAGTGCTCTGACCCACGAGCAGTACTTC.

Comment on this clonotype: A much bigger clone sits one base away, suggesting this may be a read error. The V call is TRBV29-1, the J call TRBJ1-1; 9 bases line up with TRBD1. The CDR3 totals 14 residues. CDR1 is SQVTM and CDR2 is ANQGSEA in the germline V gene. CDR3 loop: CSVEGQGVGTGAFF. The CDR3 DNA reads TGCAGCGTTGAAGGACAGGGGGTTGGCACTGGAGCTTTCTTT.

This clonotype was seen a few times. The chain is built from TRBV6-5 and TRBJ1-1; tentatively, D is TRBD1 (5 bases). This CDR3 is built from 13 residues. V dropped 2 bases and J dropped 6 bases, with 10 bases sitting between them. CDR1 is MNHEY and CDR2 is SVGAGI in the germline V gene. CDR3: CASSYGRGAEAFF. In DNA, the CDR3 is TGTGCCAGCAGTTACGGTAGGGGAGCTGAAGCTTTCTTT.

This clonotype was counted only a few times. The chain recombines TRBV20-1 with TRBJ2-7; maybe TRBD1 (6 bases). CDR3 length equals 15 residues. V was shortened by 4 bases and J by 0 bases, with 16 bases between the two germline ends. Germline V gene lookup returns CDR1 DFQATT and CDR2 SNEGSKA (reference sequence). The DNA for the CDR3 is TGCAGTGCTATCCCCCGGGACACAAACTCCTACGAGCAGTACTTC. Its translation is CSAIPRDTNSYEQYF.

This clonotype was found many times. The chain is built from TRBV7-9 and TRBJ1-1; D is ambiguous. This CDR3 comprises 10 residues. V dropped 3 bases and J dropped 8 bases, with 4 bases sitting between them. CDR1 SEHNR and CDR2 FQNEAQ come from the germline V gene (reference sequence). CDR3 sequence reads: CASSFVEAFF. The CDR3 DNA sequence: TGTGCCAGCAGCTTCGTCGAAGCTTTCTTT.

Concerning this clonotype: At one of its ends the junction is not consistent with the germline gene, which may arise from a read error. The CDR3 DNA is TGCAGCGTTGAGGACCCCACTAGCGGCGACTCCTACAGTGAGCAGTTCTTC. As protein: CSVEDPTSGDSYSEQFF. The chain combines TRBV29-1 with TRBJ2-1; 8 bases fit TRBD2. The CDR3 covers 17 residues. Germline CDR1 is SQVTM and CDR2 is ANQGSEA.

The chain employs TRBV6-2 or TRBV6-3 and TRBJ1-4, with D unclear. The V gene lost 6 bases and the J gene lost 11 bases, with 13 bases spanning the gap. Per the germline V gene, CDR1 is MNHEY and CDR2 is SVGEGT. This CDR3 is 12 amino acids long. For the CDR3, the DNA is TGTGCCAGCAGCCCTCTCAGCGGCAAACTGTTTTTT. This encodes CASSPLSGKLFF.

In this sample, this clonotype turned up many times. This rearrangement joins TRBV14 to TRBJ2-7; TRBD2 might be the D (6 bases). This CDR3 has 14 amino acids. Germline V CDR1 and CDR2: SGHDN, FVKESK. V lost 5 bases, J lost 2 bases, and 13 bases lay in between. CDR3 coding DNA: TGTGCCAGCAGCACACGGGACTTCCCCTACGAGCAGTACTTC. Protein: CASSTRDFPYEQYF.

V and J are TRBV4-3 and TRBJ2-3; 11 positions match TRBD2. The CDR3 runs 18 residues. J gave up 5 bases and V 0 bases, and 10 bases lay outside the gene matches. Germline values: CDR1 LGHNA, CDR2 YSLEER. CDR3 in DNA: TGCGCCAGCAGCCAAGAGGTAGCGGGAGGGCCGTGGGTAGATACGCAGTATTTT. Translating it yields CASSQEVAGGPWVDTQYF.

This clonotype was picked up many times. The rearrangement uses TRBV28 and TRBJ2-7, with a possible D match to TRBD1 (5 bases). The CDR3 spans 13 residues. Between the trimmed V and J ends, which lost 3 bases and 4 bases, there was a span of 10 bases. CDR1 and CDR2 from the germline V gene are MDHEN and SYDVKM. The CDR3 loop reads CASSFLPGYEQYF. The CDR3 nucleotides are TGTGCCAGCAGTTTCCTCCCAGGGTACGAGCAGTACTTC.

The CDR3 loop is CASGYPGQGPLDPNTEAFF. In nucleotides, the CDR3 is TGTGCCAGCGGATATCCGGGACAGGGTCCATTGGACCCGAACACTGAAGCTTTCTTT. The V gene is TRBV5-4, the J gene TRBJ1-1; 9 bases match TRBD1. Trimming removed 7 bases from V and 1 base from J; junction bases left unmatched: 20. Germline CDR1 and CDR2: SGHNT and YYREEE (reference sequence). The CDR3 runs 19 residues. Looking up the rest from reference TRBV5-4 and TRBJ1-1 gives the full variable domain: ETGVTQSPTHLIKTRGQQVTLRCSSQSGHNTVSWYQQALGQGPQFIFQYYREEENGRGNFPPRFSGLQFPNYSSELNVNALELDDSALYLCASGYPGQGPLDPNTEAFFGQGTRLTVV.

This clonotype was picked up many times. This sequence joins TRBV12-3 or TRBV12-4 and TRBJ2-7; weak D call: TRBD1 (7 bases). The V and J ends lost 3 bases and 4 bases respectively, with 16 bases between them. There are 15 residues in the CDR3. CDR3 in DNA: TGTGCCAGCAGTTTTAGGGCAGGGGGGCGGTACGAGCAGTACTTC. Amino acids: CASSFRAGGRYEQYF.

As for this clonotype: One base away lies a much larger clone, so this may be a sequencing read error. The V gene is TRBV27, the J gene TRBJ2-3; D ambiguous. Per germline, CDR1 MNHEY and CDR2 SMNVEV (reference sequence). This CDR3 has 14 residues. CDR3 bases: TGTGCCCGCAGTTTTGGCCCAGCATCAGATACGCAGTATTTT. It translates to CARSFGPASDTQYF.

This clonotype was found many times. J is TRBJ2-7 and V is TRBV12-3 or TRBV12-4; 7 nucleotides align to TRBD1. With V trimmed by 6 bases and J by 5 bases, 4 bases remained unmatched. The CDR3 length is 12 residues. This CDR3 reads CASSPDRDEQYF. CDR3 in DNA: TGTGCCAGCAGCCCCGACAGGGACGAGCAGTACTTC.

This clonotype came up many times. The chain carries TRBV5-1 and TRBJ2-3; 9 bases fit TRBD1. CDR1 and CDR2 from the germline V gene are SGHRS and YFSETQ. The CDR3 is 17 residues long. With 0 bases clipped from V and 2 bases from J, the junction kept 7 bases outside the gene matches. CDR3 residues: CASSLVPGQGLTDTQYF. The CDR3 coding sequence is TGCGCCAGCAGCTTGGTACCGGGACAGGGTCTCACAGATACGCAGTATTTT.

The chain is built from TRBV7-6 and TRBJ1-3; D is undetermined. From germline, CDR1 is SGHVS and CDR2 FNYEAQ. Trimming removed 0 bases at V and 0 bases at J, with 9 bases between. CDR3 size: 16 residues. The CDR3 bases are TGTGCCAGCAGCTTAGCCGGGGATATCTCTGGAAACACCATATATTTT. Translating gives CASSLAGDISGNTIYF.